The 32 T cell receptor beta chains given below trace back to one sample, sequenced in a study of cytomegalovirus exposure and HLA in healthy donors. In the PCR, 60 Vbeta and 13 Jbeta primers were used. Generated by immunoSEQ multiplex PCR, the TCRdb table keeps only in-frame clones and is missing some. The repertoire holds approximately 79,000 clones, with 60% to 80% as singletons. Sequencing was carried out using PBMCs. These receptors came from a boy aged 10-17 years in good health and CMV-seronegative.

The chain recombines TRBV5-6 with TRBJ2-7; 10 bases fit TRBD1. CDR3 length: 14 residues. The ends lost 4 bases at V and 7 bases at J; junction bases unmatched: 8. Germline values: CDR1 SGHDT, CDR2 YYEEEE. CDR3 sequence: CASSGGTGVWEQYF. DNA for the CDR3: TGTGCCAGCAGCGGAGGGACAGGGGTCTGGGAGCAGTACTTC.

This clone was observed once. The gene calls are TRBV30 and TRBJ1-5, with TRBD1 identical over 9 bases. Per germline, CDR1 GTSNPN and CDR2 SVGIG (reference sequence). V was pared by 3 bases and J by 3 bases, with 6 bases of the junction left unmatched. CDR3 length: 15 residues. The CDR3 DNA is TGTGCCTGGAGCGGGGGACAGGGTGCCAATCAGCCCCAGCATTTT. Translation gives CAWSGGQGANQPQHF.

J is TRBJ1-1 and V is TRBV6-5, with D possibly matching TRBD1 (6 bases). Deletions cut 4 bases from V and 4 bases from J, with 16 bases between. Germline CDR1 MNHEY, CDR2 SVGAGI. CDR3 length: 15 amino acids. The DNA for the CDR3 is TGTGCCAGCAGTTTATCTACCCAGGGGAGCACTGAAGCTTTCTTT. Translation gives CASSLSTQGSTEAFF.

The J gene is TRBJ1-1, the V gene TRBV12-5; D not resolved. The germline V gene has CDR1 LGHNT and CDR2 FRNRAP. This CDR3 has 13 amino acids. The V gene lost 7 bases and the J gene lost 4 bases, with 13 bases spanning the gap. CDR3 loop: CASVGDLSTEAFF. The CDR3 DNA reads as TGTGCTAGTGTCGGGGATTTAAGCACTGAAGCTTTCTTT.

This CDR3 reads CSARGGHGYTF. CDR3 coding DNA: TGCAGTGCTCGGGGGGGGCATGGCTACACCTTC. This rearrangement joins TRBV20-1 to TRBJ1-2; weak D call: TRBD1 (6 bases). This CDR3 has 11 residues. Germline CDR1 and CDR2: DFQATT and SNEGSKA (reference sequence). The V and J ends lost 5 bases and 6 bases respectively, with 10 bases between them.

This clone appeared once. This chain joins TRBV9 and TRBJ1-2; possibly TRBD1 for D (6 bases). Per germline, CDR1 SGDLS and CDR2 YYNGEE. The CDR3 totals 13 residues. V lost 0 bases and J lost 6, with 9 bases in between. CDR3 sequence: CASSVEQGNGYTF. The CDR3 nucleotides are TGTGCCAGCAGCGTAGAACAGGGTAATGGCTACACCTTC.

V gene TRBV18 combines with J gene TRBJ1-2; D uncertain. This CDR3 is built from 13 residues. Trimming pared 6 bases from V and 6 bases from J, leaving 14 bases between. Per germline, CDR1 KGHSH and CDR2 LQKENI. The CDR3 DNA is TGTGCCAGCTCGTCTTACCTTCAGGATGGCTACACCTTC. This encodes CASSSYLQDGYTF.

This chain uses TRBV29-1 with TRBJ1-1; D remains unclear. CDR1 is SQVTM and CDR2 is ANQGSEA in the germline V gene. The CDR3 extends over 13 amino acids. Trimming pared 4 bases from V and 5 bases from J, leaving 14 bases between. CDR3 sequence reads: CSVVLPSGTEAFF. The CDR3 DNA reads TGCAGCGTTGTTTTACCGAGCGGGACTGAAGCTTTCTTT.

The chain carries TRBV30 and TRBJ2-5; 10 bases align to TRBD2. The CDR3 loop spans 13 amino acids. Germline V CDR1 and CDR2: GTSNPN, SVGIG (reference sequence). V lost 7 bases, J lost 5 bases, and 7 bases stayed unmatched. CDR3 residues: CALEAGGPETQYF. The CDR3 region has the DNA TGTGCCTTGGAAGCGGGAGGGCCGGAGACCCAGTACTTC.

The chain joins TRBV6-1 to TRBJ2-7; 11 bases agree with TRBD2. Per the germline V gene, CDR1 is MNHNS and CDR2 is SASEGT. V shed 0 bases and J 6 bases; nucleotides not matched to a gene: 4. The CDR3 loop spans 15 amino acids. For the CDR3, the DNA is TGTGCCAGCAGTGAAGCAGGGACTAGCGGAATCGAGCAGTACTTC. Translating gives CASSEAGTSGIEQYF.

V usage is TRBV19 and J usage is TRBJ1-5; D gene unclear. There are 15 residues in the CDR3. Per germline, CDR1 LNHDA and CDR2 SQIVND (reference sequence). Trimming took 9 bases from V and 3 from J, leaving 18 bases between them. The CDR3 protein is CASQYGTANNQPQHF. The DNA of the CDR3 is TGTGCCAGCCAGTATGGTACAGCCAACAATCAGCCCCAGCATTTT.

Comment on this clone: This CDR3 is missing its conserved last phenylalanine or tryptophan, likely due to a read error. It is unclear where the CDR3 begins or ends on the DNA, so no DNA is shown, and the CDR3 is as TCRdb lists it. V and J are TRBV9 and TRBJ1-1. The CDR3 has 13 residues if both end residues are counted. Germline V gene data show CDR1 as SGDLS and CDR2 as YYNGEE. This chain's CDR3 is CASSAPEPNQFFY.

This clone occurred once. The chain carries TRBV29-1 and TRBJ2-1; TRBD2 agrees at 8 bases. There are 13 residues in the CDR3. From germline, CDR1 is SQVTM and CDR2 ANQGSEA. J was trimmed by 4 bases and V by 7 bases; bases with no gene match: 6. The CDR3 DNA follows: TGCAGCGCAATAGCGGGAAGATACAATGAGCAGTTCTTC. It encodes CSAIAGRYNEQFF.

The rearrangement links TRBV5-6 to TRBJ2-7, with 8 positions matching TRBD2. In germline, CDR1 is SGHDT, CDR2 YYEEEE. The CDR3 has 13 amino acids. Unmatched junction bases numbered 7, after V lost 7 bases and J lost 4 bases. The CDR3 nucleotides are TGTGCCAGCTCCGGGCGGGAGGTGTACGAGCAGTACTTC. Translation: CASSGREVYEQYF. Together with reference TRBV5-6 and TRBJ2-7, the CDR3 gives the full variable domain: DAGVTQSPTHLIKTRGQQVTLRCSPKSGHDTVSWYQQALGQGPQFIFQYYEEEERQRGNFPDRFSGHQFPNYSSELNVNALLLGDSALYLCASSGREVYEQYFGPGTRLTVT.

V and J are TRBV6-5 and TRBJ1-1; TRBD1 aligns across 8 bases. There are 16 residues in the CDR3. Germline V gives CDR1 MNHEY, CDR2 SVGAGI. Trimming removed 2 bases from V and 1 base from J; junction bases left unmatched: 6. Here the CDR3 DNA reads TGTGCCAGCAGTTACACCACCCAGGGGGCGAACACTGAAGCTTTCTTT. It specifies CASSYTTQGANTEAFF.

This clone was picked up a small number of times. The chain recombines TRBV7-8 with TRBJ2-3; 7 nucleotides line up with TRBD2. CDR1 SGHVS and CDR2 FQNEAQ come from the germline V gene. The CDR3 spans 17 residues. V dropped 1 base and J dropped 4; count of bases not matched to a gene: 11. The CDR3 DNA is TGTGCCAGCAGCTTAGGGCTAGCGGTTCTGGGGCCAGATACGCAGTATTTT. Protein: CASSLGLAVLGPDTQYF.

This CDR3 is CASSLWEEQYF. CDR3 DNA: TGTGCCAGCAGCTTGTGGGAGGAGCAGTACTTC. The chain links TRBV5-6 to TRBJ2-7; TRBD2 is a possible D gene (5 bases). Germline values: CDR1 SGHDT, CDR2 YYEEEE. V was shortened by 1 base and J by 7 bases, with 6 bases between the two germline ends. This CDR3 spans 11 amino acids. The entire variable domain, with the rest obtained from reference TRBV5-6 and TRBJ2-7, is as follows: DAGVTQSPTHLIKTRGQQVTLRCSPKSGHDTVSWYQQALGQGPQFIFQYYEEEERQRGNFPDRFSGHQFPNYSSELNVNALLLGDSALYLCASSLWEEQYFGPGTRLTVT.

In this sample, this clone turned up a few times. The chain joins TRBV28 to TRBJ1-5, with D uncertain. From germline, CDR1 is MDHEN and CDR2 SYDVKM. The CDR3 length is 11 residues. V shed 5 bases and J shed 3 bases, with 2 bases lying between them. As DNA, the CDR3 is TGTGCCAGCAGTCACAATCAGCCCCAGCATTTT. It codes for CASSHNQPQHF.

V gene TRBV11-2 combines with J gene TRBJ2-4, with unresolved D. Trimming stripped 5 bases from V and 15 bases from J, with 17 bases between. Germline loops: CDR1 SGHAT, CDR2 FQNNGV. There are 12 residues in the CDR3. This CDR3 is CASSPVWARLYF. The CDR3, as DNA: TGTGCCAGCAGCCCGGTATGGGCCCGGTTGTACTTC.

This chain links TRBV4-1 with TRBJ2-5, with D tentatively TRBD2 (7 bases). The germline V gene has CDR1 MGHRA and CDR2 YSYEKL. V was cut by 0 bases and J by 4 bases, with 15 bases left in between. The CDR3 has 16 residues. CDR3 bases: TGCGCCAGCAGCCAAGATCGAGCAGGGGAGGGAGAGACCCAGTACTTC. Protein: CASSQDRAGEGETQYF.

This clone showed up just a few times. The chain is built from TRBV10-3 and TRBJ1-5; D perhaps matches TRBD1 (6 bases). The germline V and J ends were trimmed by 2 bases and 4 bases, with 9 bases remaining between them. CDR1 and CDR2 from the germline V gene are ENHRY and SYGVKD. This CDR3 contains 14 residues. DNA of the CDR3: TGTGCCATCAGTGAGCTGGACAGAAATCAGCCCCAGCATTTT. It encodes CAISELDRNQPQHF.

This chain's CDR3 is CASRPIYDQYEKLFF. CDR3 sequence (DNA): TGTGCCAGCAGGCCAATATACGATCAGTATGAAAAACTGTTTTTT. The chain joins TRBV16 to TRBJ1-4, with D unclear. V lost 6 bases to trimming and J lost 6 bases, with 17 bases between them. CDR1 and CDR2 (germline): KGHSY, FQNENV. The CDR3 totals 15 residues.

CDR3 sequence: CASSWDYQSRSYEQYF. CDR3 sequence (DNA): TGTGCCAGCAGTTGGGACTACCAGAGCCGATCCTACGAGCAGTACTTC. J is TRBJ2-7 and V is TRBV28, with 7 bases fitting TRBD2. J lost 1 base, V lost 4 bases, and 10 bases had no gene match. The CDR3 runs 16 residues. From germline, CDR1 is MDHEN and CDR2 SYDVKM.

The chain carries TRBV27 and TRBJ2-3; the match to TRBD2 covers 7 bases. Looked up from germline, CDR1 is MNHEY and CDR2 is SMNVEV (reference sequence). CDR3 length equals 14 residues. V was pared by 11 bases and J by 5 bases, with 13 bases of the junction left unmatched. The CDR3 sequence: CAAATGGSIDTQYF. CDR3 coding DNA: TGTGCCGCCGCAACTGGCGGGAGTATAGATACGCAGTATTTT.

This chain uses TRBV7-2 with TRBJ2-1; tentatively, D is TRBD1 (6 bases). V lost 11 bases and J 1 base, leaving 9 bases between the germline ends. CDR3 length: 12 residues. Germline CDR1 SGHTA, CDR2 FQGNSA. CDR3 nucleotides: TGTGCCGCAGGGGAGTCCTACAATGAGCAGTTCTTC. This sequence encodes CAAGESYNEQFF.

The chain links TRBV6-5 to TRBJ1-1, with a tentative D call TRBD1 (6 bases). There are 13 residues in the CDR3. Germline V gene sequence: CDR1 MNHEY, CDR2 SVGAGI. Trimming pared 5 bases from V and 11 bases from J, leaving 18 bases between. The CDR3 DNA sequence: TGTGCCAGCAGTACCCCGACAGGAACTAAGGCTTTCTTT. Protein sequence: CASSTPTGTKAFF.

The genes are TRBV28 and TRBJ1-5, with 8 positions matching TRBD1. V lost 3 bases and J lost 5; bases outside the gene matches: 3. The germline V gene encodes CDR1 MDHEN and CDR2 SYDVKM. The CDR3 has 14 residues. CDR3 amino acids: CASSFPGGYQPQHF. CDR3 DNA: TGTGCCAGCAGTTTCCCAGGGGGCTATCAGCCCCAGCATTTT.

V gene TRBV6-5 combines with J gene TRBJ1-1; 7 bases line up with TRBD1. V trimming: 0 bases; J trimming: 9 bases; junction bases outside the gene matches: 10. This CDR3 spans 15 amino acids. CDR1 and CDR2 from the germline V gene are MNHEY and SVGAGI. The CDR3 nucleotides read TGTGCCAGCAGTTACTCCCCCGGGGACAGCCTAAAAGCTTTCTTT. Protein product: CASSYSPGDSLKAFF.

The chain is built from TRBV28 and TRBJ1-2, with D maybe TRBD1 (5 bases). Germline V CDR1 and CDR2: MDHEN, SYDVKM. V was shortened by 6 bases and J by 6 bases, with 14 bases between the two germline ends. There are 13 residues in the CDR3. The CDR3 nucleotides read TGTGCCAGCAGGTTGCAGGGATGGCATGGCTACACCTTC. This gives the protein CASRLQGWHGYTF.

This chain connects TRBV7-2 to TRBJ2-1, with TRBD1 matching 8 bases. This CDR3 has 17 amino acids. Per germline, CDR1 SGHTA and CDR2 FQGNSA. V lost 6 bases, J lost 2 bases, and 12 bases stayed unmatched. The CDR3 spells CASRTGQGEFTYNEQFF. The CDR3 DNA follows: TGTGCCAGCAGGACCGGACAGGGCGAATTCACCTACAATGAGCAGTTCTTC. Drawing the rest from reference TRBV7-2 and TRBJ2-1, the complete variable domain is GAGVSQSPSNKVTEKGKDVELRCDPISGHTALYWYRQSLGQGLEFLIYFQGNSAPDKSGLPSDRFSAERTGGSVSTLTIQRTQQEDSAVYLCASRTGQGEFTYNEQFFGPGTRLTVL.

About this clone: One junction end does not reproduce the germline sequence, and a read error may be involved. The rearrangement joins TRBV29-1 to TRBJ2-1; D ambiguous. Germline-derived CDR1 and CDR2 are SQVTM and ANQGSEA. This CDR3 region has 15 residues. The CDR3 spells CSVVATYLSYDEQFF. The CDR3 nucleotides are TGCAGCGTTGTTGCGACTTACCTCTCCTACGATGAGCAGTTCTTC.

This chain joins TRBV7-2 and TRBJ1-3, with 7 bases aligning to TRBD1. The CDR3 runs to 16 residues. Trimming removed 0 bases from V and 0 bases from J; junction bases left unmatched: 2. Per germline, CDR1 SGHTA and CDR2 FQGNSA. CDR3 nucleotides: TGTGCCAGCAGCTTAGCGACAGGGCTCTCTGGAAACACCATATATTTT. Protein: CASSLATGLSGNTIYF.